This T cell receptor beta chain was sequenced for a study of metastatic and nonmetastatic thyroid tumors. In the study overall: Repertoires of blood and of tissue (tumor or nodule) from malignant and benign thyroid patients were compared.

Study-wide results and caveats: It was reported that TCR beta diversity was significantly higher in malignant thyroid tumors than benign nodules, in blood and tumor.

The length of the CDR3 is 13 residues. Germline CDR1 reads DFQATT; CDR2 reads SNEGSKA (reference sequence). Trimming removed 6 bases from V and 7 bases from J; junction bases left unmatched: 9. TCRdb ran MiXCR on the PCR reads. The data contain about 16,000 clones, 25% to 30% of them singletons. Before thyroid surgery, none of the patients had received any treatment. As for this clone: The antigen is unknown. Other DNA sequences in this specimen translate into the identical CDR3.

V is TRBV20-1 and J is TRBJ1-5; 7 nucleotides match TRBD1. Material for sequencing was adjacent normal tissue. The TCR originated in a female donor with papillary thyroid cancer or a benign thyroid nodule (not recorded which). Some clones in this sample may be carry-over from other donors' samples. CDR3 sequence reads: CSARDRQLQPQHF. The CDR3, as DNA: TGCAGTGCACGGGACAGACAGTTACAGCCCCAGCATTTT.